A single sample is the source of the 6 T cell receptor beta chains below, sequenced in a study. TCRdb ran MiXCR on the 5' RACE reads and lists one entry per CDR3 protein. The sample carries 35,000 to 50,000 distinct CDR3 sequences, 30% recorded once. Sequencing was carried out using tumor-infiltrating memory CD4+ T cells sorted from the breast tumor. The subset: memory CD4+ T cells, CD4+CD45RO+CD25-. These receptor sequences come from a female donor with breast cancer.

The chain links TRBV20-1 to TRBJ2-3; TRBD2 aligns across 10 bases. This CDR3 comprises 17 residues. The V gene end was trimmed by 3 bases and the J gene end by 6 bases; junction bases not matched to a gene: 15. Germline CDR1 and CDR2: DFQATT and SNEGSKA (reference sequence). CDR3 protein: CSASKPGLAKVGDTQYF. CDR3 coding DNA: TGCAGTGCTAGTAAACCGGGACTAGCGAAGGTTGGGGATACGCAGTATTTT.

This clonotype was observed at least ten times. The chain joins TRBV18 to TRBJ1-6, with D perhaps TRBD1 (6 bases). This CDR3 contains 15 residues. Trimming cost V 0 bases and J 5 bases, with 8 bases left between them. Germline V lookup: CDR1 KGHSH, CDR2 LQKENI. The CDR3 loop is CASSPPNRDNSPLHF. In DNA form, the CDR3 reads TGTGCCAGCTCACCACCTAACAGGGATAATTCACCCCTCCACTTT.

The V gene is TRBV7-2, the J gene TRBJ2-7; a weak D match, TRBD2 (6 bases). The CDR3 runs to 15 residues. Germline V gene sequence: CDR1 SGHTA, CDR2 FQGNSA. V was pared by 3 bases and J by 0 bases, with 12 bases between. The CDR3, as DNA: TGTGCCAGCAGCTTGTGGGGGGAGAGCTCCTACGAGCAGTACTTC. It translates to CASSLWGESSYEQYF.

The chain links TRBV4-1 to TRBJ2-7, with TRBD2 matching over 12 bases. Germline loops: CDR1 MGHRA, CDR2 YSYEKL. After removal of 6 bases from V and 3 bases from J, the junction contained 6 bases not matched to a gene. This CDR3 is 15 amino acids long. For the CDR3, the DNA is TGCGCCAGCAGGAATGGACTAGCGGGAATCTACGAGCAGTACTTC. This sequence encodes CASRNGLAGIYEQYF.

This sequence joins TRBV20-1 and TRBJ2-1; 11 nucleotides line up with TRBD2. J gave up 8 bases and V 0 bases, and 6 bases lay outside the gene matches. This CDR3 has 15 residues. Per the germline V gene, CDR1 is DFQATT and CDR2 is SNEGSKA (reference sequence). The CDR3 DNA reads as TGCAGTGCTAGAGAAGTGTCTAGCGGGAGGTATGAGCAGTTCTTC. It encodes CSAREVSSGRYEQFF.

This clonotype was detected a few times. V is TRBV5-5 and J is TRBJ1-5, with 7 bases fitting TRBD1. V was pared by 1 base and J by 6 bases, with 4 bases of the junction left unmatched. The CDR3 is 14 amino acids. The germline CDR1 and CDR2 sequences are SGHKS and YYEKEE (reference sequence). The CDR3 loop reads CASSLYQGVQPQHF. Written as DNA, the CDR3 is TGTGCCAGCAGCTTGTATCAGGGGGTTCAGCCCCAGCATTTT.